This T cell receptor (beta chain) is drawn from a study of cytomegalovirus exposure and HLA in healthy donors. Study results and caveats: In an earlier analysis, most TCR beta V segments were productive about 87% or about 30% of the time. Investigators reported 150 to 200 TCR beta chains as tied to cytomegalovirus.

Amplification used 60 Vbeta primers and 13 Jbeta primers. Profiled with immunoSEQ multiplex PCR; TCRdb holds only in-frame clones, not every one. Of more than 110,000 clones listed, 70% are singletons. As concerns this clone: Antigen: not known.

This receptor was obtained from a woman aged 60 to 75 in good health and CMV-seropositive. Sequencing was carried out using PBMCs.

CDR3 sequence reads: CASSLQGATGANVLTF. CDR3 DNA sequence: TGTGCCAGCAGTTTACAGGGGGCTACTGGGGCCAACGTCCTGACTTTC. The chain is built from TRBV6-5 and TRBJ2-6; 9 nucleotides agree with TRBD1. Germline CDR1 MNHEY, CDR2 SVGAGI. This CDR3 is built from 16 residues. The trim removed 4 bases at V and 2 bases at J, leaving 3 bases unmatched.